The 5 T cell receptor beta chains presented below share a single source sample, sequenced in a study of T-cell reconstitution after alpha-beta-depleted transplantation in children. Unique molecular identifiers were incorporated into the prepared TCRbeta library. From the PCR reads, TCRdb called clonotypes with MiXCR, one entry per CDR3 protein. The table has hundreds of thousands of distinct CDR3 sequences, 7.5% to 9.5% seen once; the top ten hold 6.3%. The material was PBMCs, mostly from graft donor cells, obtained 180 days after TCRalphabeta/CD19-depleted stem cell transplant. These receptors were taken from a male patient between 5 and 17 years old who had a stem cell transplant for acute lymphoblastic leukemia, so the T cells may come from the graft donor.

This clonotype was counted many times. The rearrangement links TRBV5-1 to TRBJ2-1, with 12 nucleotides matching TRBD2. The germline CDR1 and CDR2 sequences are SGHRS and YFSETQ. V was pared by 0 bases and J by 9 bases, with 7 bases of the junction left unmatched. The CDR3 contains 16 residues. CDR3 protein: CASSLDPTSGRSEQFF. CDR3 in DNA: TGCGCCAGCAGCTTGGACCCGACTAGCGGGAGAAGTGAGCAGTTCTTC.

This clonotype has ten or more counts. V gene TRBV7-2 combines with J gene TRBJ2-3; D call uncertain. The CDR3 covers 12 residues. The germline gives CDR1 SGHTA, CDR2 FQGNSA. The germline V and J ends were trimmed by 6 bases and 2 bases, with 6 bases remaining between them. The CDR3 nucleotides are TGTGCCAGCAGTTTATACACAGATACGCAGTATTTT. Amino acid sequence: CASSLYTDTQYF.

This clonotype was seen many times. The chain has TRBV28 and TRBJ2-3; the D is unclear. CDR1 MDHEN and CDR2 SYDVKM come from the germline V gene. V was pared by 3 bases and J by 5 bases, with 15 bases between. The CDR3 is 15 residues long. The CDR3 nucleotides are TGTGCCAGCAGTTTGGGTGCCCTAGTCGGAGATACGCAGTATTTT. It yields the protein CASSLGALVGDTQYF.

This clonotype was seen only a few times. The chain links TRBV7-3 to TRBJ2-1; 14 nucleotides match TRBD2. Germline lookup yields CDR1 SGHTA and CDR2 FQGTGA. The CDR3 loop spans 18 amino acids. Germline trimming cut 2 bases from V and 2 bases from J; bases unmatched to any gene: 5. CDR3: CASSLSTSGGAPYNEQFF. CDR3 DNA: TGTGCCAGCAGCTTATCGACTAGCGGGGGGGCCCCCTACAATGAGCAGTTCTTC.

This clonotype was found many times. V usage is TRBV29-1 and J usage is TRBJ1-1; D might be TRBD1 (6 bases). The CDR3 has 15 residues. The germline V gene has CDR1 SQVTM and CDR2 ANQGSEA. V dropped 4 bases and J dropped 3 bases, with 18 bases sitting between them. Written as DNA, the CDR3 is TGCAGCGTTGCCCCCGACATGGGGGCGGACACTGAAGCTTTCTTT. Protein: CSVAPDMGADTEAFF.